These T cell receptor beta chains were read from a single sample in a study of cytomegalovirus exposure and HLA in healthy donors. Data came from immunoSEQ multiplex PCR; TCRdb stores just in-frame clones and leaves some out. Seen here are under 150,000 clones, about three quarters observed once, and the top ten hold roughly 3%. Material: PBMCs. The receptors originated from a human donor in good health. Each CDR3 is given with its conserved first and last residue. The D gene is left open where the match is weak. Where a row states a size, it is once, few, many or the class of an expanded clone; other rows omit it.

CDR3nt,CDR3aa,abundance,v_gene,j_gene,d_gene
TGTGCCTGGTCCCGGGGCTACGAGCAGTACTTC,CAWSRGYEQYF,.,TRBV30,TRBJ2-7,.
TGTGCTAGCAGCCTCGGGACTAGCGGGACTTACAATGAGCAGTTCTTC,CASSLGTSGTYNEQFF,.,TRBV7-7,TRBJ2-1,TRBD2
TGTGCCAGCAGCTTATCAGGCGGGAGTCCCTACAATGAGCAGTTCTTC,CASSLSGGSPYNEQFF,few,TRBV7-3,TRBJ2-1,TRBD2
TGTGCCAGCATTCCCCCCGGGACAGGGGGCAATGGCTACACCTTC,CASIPPGTGGNGYTF,few,TRBV28,TRBJ1-2,TRBD1
TGTGCCAGCAGACCGCAAGCCTTAGCAGGGATCTTC,CASRPQALAGIF,.,TRBV2,TRBJ2-1,.
TGTGCCAGCAGCAGTACAGGGGGCCTACTATTTTGGGATCAGCCCCAGCATTTT,CASSSTGGLLFWDQPQHF,.,TRBV5-8,TRBJ1-5,TRBD1
TGCGCCAGCAGCCGCAGACAGCAGAACACCGGGGAGCTGTTTTTT,CASSRRQQNTGELFF,.,TRBV4-1,TRBJ2-2,.
TGTGCCAGCATGTCAGGGGTGAAGACCCAGTACTTC,CASMSGVKTQYF,few,TRBV28,TRBJ2-5,.
TGTGCCAGCTCACCATCGCGGGAGTACTATGGCTACACCTTC,CASSPSREYYGYTF,.,TRBV18,TRBJ1-2,.
TGTGCCAGCAGCTTAGTGGGCGGGGATACGGGGCAGTACTTC,CASSLVGGDTGQYF,.,TRBV7-6,TRBJ2-7,.
TGTGCCAGCAGCCAGGCCGGGACAGCAAATTCACCCCTCCACTTT,CASSQAGTANSPLHF,.,TRBV16,TRBJ1-6,TRBD1
TGTGCCAGTAAACAAGGACAGGTCTATGGCTACACCTTC,CASKQGQVYGYTF,.,TRBV19,TRBJ1-2,TRBD1
TGTGCCAGCAGCCTTAGACAGGGTAATTACTACGAGCAGTACTTC,CASSLRQGNYYEQYF,few,TRBV5-6,TRBJ2-7,TRBD1
TGTGCCTGGGGGATGGTCCAGGGCCACGAGCAGTACTTC,CAWGMVQGHEQYF,.,TRBV30,TRBJ2-7,.